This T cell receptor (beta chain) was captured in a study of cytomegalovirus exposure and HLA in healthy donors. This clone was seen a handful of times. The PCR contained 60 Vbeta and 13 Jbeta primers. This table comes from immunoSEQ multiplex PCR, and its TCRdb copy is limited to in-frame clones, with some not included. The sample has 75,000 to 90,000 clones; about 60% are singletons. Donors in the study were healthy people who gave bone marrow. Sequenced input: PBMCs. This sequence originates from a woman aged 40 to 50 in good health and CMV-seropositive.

The CDR3 bases are TGTGCCAGCAACATACAGGGAACTGAAGCTTTCTTT. Amino acids: CASNIQGTEAFF. The gene calls are TRBV6-1 and TRBJ1-1, with TRBD1 as a possible D gene (6 bases). In germline, CDR1 is MNHNS, CDR2 SASEGT. CDR3 length: 12 residues. V was trimmed by 7 bases and J by 5 bases, leaving 11 bases between them.